This T cell receptor beta chain comes out of a study of blood T cell repertoires in COVID-19. About the study: There were acute and convalescent COVID-19 samples, and they came from the United States, Italy and Spain.

Germline V gene sequence: CDR1 SGHTA, CDR2 FQGNSA. Trimming left V 5 bases short and J 2 bases short, with 14 bases between. This CDR3 is 15 amino acids long. Method: immunoSEQ multiplex PCR; TCRdb's copy keeps in-frame clones and lacks some. The sample has tens of thousands of clones; 88% are singletons. The TCR comes from a human donor in a cohort sampled during active COVID-19. The chain carries TRBV7-2 and TRBJ2-3; D is perhaps TRBD1 (5 bases). Sequencing was performed on peripheral blood. CDR3 region: CASSPRPRVTDTQYF. In DNA, the CDR3 is TGTGCCAGCAGCCCCCGGCCCAGGGTCACAGATACGCAGTATTTT.